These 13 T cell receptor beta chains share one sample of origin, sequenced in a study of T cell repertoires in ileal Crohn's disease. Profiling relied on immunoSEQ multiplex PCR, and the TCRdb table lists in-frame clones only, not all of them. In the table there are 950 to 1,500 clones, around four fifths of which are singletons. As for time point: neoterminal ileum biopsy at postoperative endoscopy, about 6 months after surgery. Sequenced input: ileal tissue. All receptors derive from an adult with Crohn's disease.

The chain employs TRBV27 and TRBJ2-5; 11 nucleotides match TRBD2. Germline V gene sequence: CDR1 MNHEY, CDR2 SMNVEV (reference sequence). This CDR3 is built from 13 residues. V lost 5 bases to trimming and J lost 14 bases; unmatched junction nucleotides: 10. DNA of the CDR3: TGTGCCAGCAGTCCTCATAGCGGGGGGGCGCCTTACTTC. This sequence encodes CASSPHSGGAPYF.

CDR3 amino acids: CASSVAPGGNTEAFF. CDR3 in DNA: TGTGCCAGCAGCGTAGCTCCGGGAGGGAACACTGAAGCTTTCTTT. The chain couples TRBV9 to TRBJ1-1; no reliable D call. Germline CDR1 is SGDLS and CDR2 is YYNGEE. The CDR3 totals 15 residues. Trimming stripped 0 bases from V and 1 base from J, with 10 bases between.

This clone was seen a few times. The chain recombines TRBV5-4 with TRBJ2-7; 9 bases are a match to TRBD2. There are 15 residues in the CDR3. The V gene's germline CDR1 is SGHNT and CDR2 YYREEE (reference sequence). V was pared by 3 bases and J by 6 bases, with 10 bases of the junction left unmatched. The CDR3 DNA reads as TGTGCCAGCAGCTCCACGGGCGGGGGGGCGTCCGAGCAGTACTTC. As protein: CASSSTGGGASEQYF.

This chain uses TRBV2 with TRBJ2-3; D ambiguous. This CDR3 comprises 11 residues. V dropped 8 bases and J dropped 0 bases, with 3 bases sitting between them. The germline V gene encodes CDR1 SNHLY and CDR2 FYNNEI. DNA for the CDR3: TGTGCCAGCTCTAGCACAGATACGCAGTATTTT. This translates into CASSSTDTQYF.

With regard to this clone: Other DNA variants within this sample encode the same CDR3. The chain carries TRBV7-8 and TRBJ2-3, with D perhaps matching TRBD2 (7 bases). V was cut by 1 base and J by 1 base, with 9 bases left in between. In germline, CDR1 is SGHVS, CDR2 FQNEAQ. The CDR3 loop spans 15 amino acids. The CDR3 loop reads CASSLGGGGTDTQYF. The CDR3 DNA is TGTGCCAGCAGCTTAGGAGGGGGGGGCACAGATACGCAGTATTTT.

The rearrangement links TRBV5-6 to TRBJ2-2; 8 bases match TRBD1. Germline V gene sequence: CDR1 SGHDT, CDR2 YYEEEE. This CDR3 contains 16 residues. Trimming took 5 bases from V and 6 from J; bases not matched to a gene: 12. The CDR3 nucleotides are TGTGCCAGCAGAATAGACAGGGGCAGTCTATCCGGGGAGCTGTTTTTT. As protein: CASRIDRGSLSGELFF. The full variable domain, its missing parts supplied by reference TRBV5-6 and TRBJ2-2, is DAGVTQSPTHLIKTRGQQVTLRCSPKSGHDTVSWYQQALGQGPQFIFQYYEEEERQRGNFPDRFSGHQFPNYSSELNVNALLLGDSALYLCASRIDRGSLSGELFFGEGSRLTVL.

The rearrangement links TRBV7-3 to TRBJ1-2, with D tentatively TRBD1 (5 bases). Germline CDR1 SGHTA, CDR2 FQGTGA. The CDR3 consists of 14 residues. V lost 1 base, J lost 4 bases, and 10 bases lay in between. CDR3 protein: CASSLSTGRYGYTF. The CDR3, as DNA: TGTGCCAGCAGCTTAAGTACAGGTCGCTATGGCTACACCTTC.

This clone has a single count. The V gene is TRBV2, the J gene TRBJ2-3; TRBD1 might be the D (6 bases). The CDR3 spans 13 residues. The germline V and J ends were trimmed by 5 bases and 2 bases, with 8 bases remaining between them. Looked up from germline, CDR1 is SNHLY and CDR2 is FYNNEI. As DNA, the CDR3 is TGTGCCAGCAGTAGGACAGTCACAGATACGCAGTATTTT. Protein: CASSRTVTDTQYF.

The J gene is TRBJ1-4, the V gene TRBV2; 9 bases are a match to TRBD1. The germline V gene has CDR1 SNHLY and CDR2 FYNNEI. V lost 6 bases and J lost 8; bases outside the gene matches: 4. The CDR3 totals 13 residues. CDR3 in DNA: TGTGCCAGCAGGGACAGGGGAGACGAAAAACTGTTTTTT. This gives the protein CASRDRGDEKLFF.

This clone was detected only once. This CDR3 is CAWTPRGRAYEQYF. For the CDR3, the DNA is TGTGCCTGGACCCCGCGGGGCCGAGCCTACGAGCAGTACTTC. The V and J genes are TRBV30 and TRBJ2-7; the D gene is possibly TRBD2 (6 bases). From germline, CDR1 is GTSNPN and CDR2 SVGIG (reference sequence). The CDR3 contains 14 residues. With 4 bases removed from V and 2 bases from J, the gap between germline ends came to 15 bases. Based on the CDR3 plus reference TRBV30 and TRBJ2-7, the full variable domain is SQTIHQWPATLVQPVGSPLSLECTVEGTSNPNLYWYRQAAGRGLQLLFYSVGIGQISSEVPQNLSASRPQDRQFILSSKKLLLSDSGFYLCAWTPRGRAYEQYFGPGTRLTVT.

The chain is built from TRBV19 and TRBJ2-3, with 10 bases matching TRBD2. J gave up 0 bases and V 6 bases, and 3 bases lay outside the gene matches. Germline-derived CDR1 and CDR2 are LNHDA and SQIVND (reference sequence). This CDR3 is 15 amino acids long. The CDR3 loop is CASRTSGSSTDTQYF. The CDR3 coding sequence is TGTGCCAGTAGGACTAGCGGGTCTAGCACAGATACGCAGTATTTT.

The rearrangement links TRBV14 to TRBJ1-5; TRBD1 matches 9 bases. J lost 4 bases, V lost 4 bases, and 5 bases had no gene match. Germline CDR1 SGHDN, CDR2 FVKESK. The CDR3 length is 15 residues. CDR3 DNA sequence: TGTGCCAGCAGCCGCGGGACAGGGTGGAATCAGCCCCAGCATTTT. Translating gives CASSRGTGWNQPQHF.

DNA for the CDR3: TGCGCCAGCAGCATTCTAGGGGGGGGCACTGAAGCTTTCTTT. Amino acids: CASSILGGGTEAFF. This chain uses TRBV5-1 with TRBJ1-1; possible D gene TRBD1, 6 bases. The V and J ends lost 4 bases and 4 bases respectively, with 14 bases between them. Looked up from germline, CDR1 is SGHRS and CDR2 is YFSETQ. The CDR3 extends over 14 amino acids.